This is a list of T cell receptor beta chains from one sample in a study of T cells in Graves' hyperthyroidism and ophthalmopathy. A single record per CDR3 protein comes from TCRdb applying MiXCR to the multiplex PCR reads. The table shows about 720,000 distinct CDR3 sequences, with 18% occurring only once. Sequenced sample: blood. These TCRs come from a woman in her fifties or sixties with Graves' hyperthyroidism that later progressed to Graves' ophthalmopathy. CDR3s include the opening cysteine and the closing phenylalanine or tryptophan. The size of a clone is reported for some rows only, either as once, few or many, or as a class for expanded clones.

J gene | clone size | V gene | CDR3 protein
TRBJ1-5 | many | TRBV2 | CASSFFPTGGNQPQHF
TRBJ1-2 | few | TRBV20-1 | CSAWTGVRSTF
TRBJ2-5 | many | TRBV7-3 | CASSSVGQSQETQYF
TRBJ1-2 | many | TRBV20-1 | CSAGGGGLDPNYGYTF
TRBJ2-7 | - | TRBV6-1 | CASSEAESGGYEQYF
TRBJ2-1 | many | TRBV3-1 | CASSQDVGTYNEQFF
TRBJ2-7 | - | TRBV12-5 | CASGLSQSYEQYF
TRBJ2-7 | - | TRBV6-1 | CASSLIWDRDSHEQYF
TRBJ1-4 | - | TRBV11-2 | CASSDEAREKLFF
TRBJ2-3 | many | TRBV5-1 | CASSFLSDTDTQYF
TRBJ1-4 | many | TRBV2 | CATGQGLFTNEKLFF
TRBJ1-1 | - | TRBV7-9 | CASSPLGYAEAFF